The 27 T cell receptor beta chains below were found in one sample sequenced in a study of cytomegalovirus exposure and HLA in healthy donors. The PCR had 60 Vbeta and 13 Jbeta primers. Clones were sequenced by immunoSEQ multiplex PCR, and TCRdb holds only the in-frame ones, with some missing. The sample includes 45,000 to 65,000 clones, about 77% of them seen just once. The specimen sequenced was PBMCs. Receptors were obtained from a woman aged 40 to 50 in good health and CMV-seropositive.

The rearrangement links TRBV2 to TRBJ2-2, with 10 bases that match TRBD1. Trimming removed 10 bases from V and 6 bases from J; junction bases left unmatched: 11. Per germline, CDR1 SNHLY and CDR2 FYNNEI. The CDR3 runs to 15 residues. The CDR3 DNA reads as TGTGCCACGACACCCGACAGGGGGCTCCCCGGGGAGCTGTTTTTT. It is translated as CATTPDRGLPGELFF.

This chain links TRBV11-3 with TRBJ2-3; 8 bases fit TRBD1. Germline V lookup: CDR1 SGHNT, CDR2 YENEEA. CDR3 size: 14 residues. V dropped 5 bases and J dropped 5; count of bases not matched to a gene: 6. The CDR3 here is CASSPTGEGDTQYF. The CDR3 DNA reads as TGTGCCAGCAGCCCGACAGGGGAAGGAGATACGCAGTATTTT.

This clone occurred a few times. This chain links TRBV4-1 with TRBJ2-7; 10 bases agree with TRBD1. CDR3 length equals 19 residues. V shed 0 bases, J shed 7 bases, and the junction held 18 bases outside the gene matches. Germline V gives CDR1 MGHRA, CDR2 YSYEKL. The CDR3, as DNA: TGCGCCAGCAGCCAAGACCCCAGGGACAGGGGTAGGTCGACTCGAGAGCAGTACTTC. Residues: CASSQDPRDRGRSTREQYF.

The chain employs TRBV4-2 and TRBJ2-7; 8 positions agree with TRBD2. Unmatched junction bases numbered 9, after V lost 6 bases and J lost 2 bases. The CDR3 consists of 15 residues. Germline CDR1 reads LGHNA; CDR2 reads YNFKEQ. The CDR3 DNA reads TGTGCCAGCAGGGCCACTGCGGGGGGACCCTACGAGCAGTACTTC. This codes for CASRATAGGPYEQYF.

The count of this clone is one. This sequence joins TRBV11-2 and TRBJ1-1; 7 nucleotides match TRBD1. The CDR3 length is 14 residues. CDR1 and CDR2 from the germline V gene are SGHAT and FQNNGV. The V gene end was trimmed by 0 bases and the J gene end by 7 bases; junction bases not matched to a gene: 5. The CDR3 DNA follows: TGTGCCAGCAGCTTAGATTGGCGGGACAGTGAAGCTTTCTTT. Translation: CASSLDWRDSEAFF.

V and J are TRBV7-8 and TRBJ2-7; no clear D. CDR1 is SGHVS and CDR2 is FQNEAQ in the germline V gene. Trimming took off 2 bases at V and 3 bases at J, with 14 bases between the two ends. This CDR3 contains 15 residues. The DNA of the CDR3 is TGTGCCAGCAGCTTATACGACCCCTCGGGCTACGAGCAGTACTTC. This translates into CASSLYDPSGYEQYF.

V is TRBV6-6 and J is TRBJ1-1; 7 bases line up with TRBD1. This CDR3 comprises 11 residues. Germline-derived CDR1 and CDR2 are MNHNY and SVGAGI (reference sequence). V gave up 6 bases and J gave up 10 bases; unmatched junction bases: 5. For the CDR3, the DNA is TGTGCCAGCAGCCAGGGGGTTAGAGCTTTCTTT. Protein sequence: CASSQGVRAFF.

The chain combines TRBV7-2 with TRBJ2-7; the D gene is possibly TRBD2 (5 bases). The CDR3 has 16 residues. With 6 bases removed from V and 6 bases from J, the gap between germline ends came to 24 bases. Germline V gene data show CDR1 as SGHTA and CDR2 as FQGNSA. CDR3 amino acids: CASSPRSNPGTIEQYF. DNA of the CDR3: TGTGCCAGCAGTCCGCGGTCGAATCCGGGAACCATCGAGCAGTACTTC.

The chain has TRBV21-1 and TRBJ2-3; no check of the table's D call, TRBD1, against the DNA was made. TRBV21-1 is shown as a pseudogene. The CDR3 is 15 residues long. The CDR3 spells CASSTRQGYADTQYF. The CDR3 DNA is TGTGCCAGCAGTACCCGACAGGGTTATGCAGATACGCAGTATTTT.

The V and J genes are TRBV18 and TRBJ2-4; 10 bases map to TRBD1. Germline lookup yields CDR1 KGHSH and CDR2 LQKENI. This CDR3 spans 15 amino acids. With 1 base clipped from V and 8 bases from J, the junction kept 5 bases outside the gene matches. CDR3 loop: CASSPRTGGSDIQYF. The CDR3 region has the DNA TGTGCCAGCTCACCACGGACAGGGGGTAGTGACATTCAGTACTTC.

The CDR3 sequence: CAWSQGYNEQFF. CDR3 nucleotide sequence: TGTGCCTGGAGTCAGGGATACAATGAGCAGTTCTTC. The chain recombines TRBV30 with TRBJ2-1, with D perhaps matching TRBD1 (5 bases). V lost 2 bases and J 4 bases, leaving 6 bases between the germline ends. This CDR3 comprises 12 residues. From germline, CDR1 is GTSNPN and CDR2 SVGIG (reference sequence).

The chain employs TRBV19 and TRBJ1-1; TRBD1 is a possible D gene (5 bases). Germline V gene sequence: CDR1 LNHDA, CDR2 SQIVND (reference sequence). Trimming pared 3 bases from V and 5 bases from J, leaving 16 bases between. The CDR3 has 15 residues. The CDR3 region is CASSMMGDGGTEAFF. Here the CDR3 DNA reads TGTGCCAGTAGTATGATGGGGGACGGGGGGACTGAAGCTTTCTTT.

The CDR3 sequence is CASSLPAAGLYQETQYF. The CDR3 DNA reads TGTGCCAGCAGTCTCCCAGCCGCGGGGCTGTACCAAGAGACCCAGTACTTC. The chain recombines TRBV2 with TRBJ2-5; tentatively, D is TRBD2 (6 bases). V shed 5 bases and J shed 0 bases, with 19 bases lying between them. The CDR3 length is 17 residues. Germline V gives CDR1 SNHLY, CDR2 FYNNEI. Looking up the rest from reference TRBV2 and TRBJ2-5 gives the full variable domain: EPEVTQTPSHQVTQMGQEVILRCVPISNHLYFYWYRQILGQKVEFLVSFYNNEISEKSEIFDDQFSVERPDGSNFTLKIRSTKLEDSAMYFCASSLPAAGLYQETQYFGPGTRLLVL.

CDR3 residues: CASSSLAGGENEQFF. The CDR3 bases are TGTGCCAGCAGTTCTCTAGCGGGGGGCGAGAATGAGCAGTTCTTC. The V and J genes are TRBV7-8 and TRBJ2-1, with 11 bases identical to TRBD2. CDR1 and CDR2 from the germline V gene are SGHVS and FQNEAQ. The J segment lost 7 bases and the V segment lost 6 bases, leaving 8 bases of the junction unmatched. The CDR3 runs 15 residues. The full variable domain, with the rest looked up from reference TRBV7-8 and TRBJ2-1, is GAGVSQSPRYKVAKRGQDVALRCDPISGHVSLFWYQQALGQGPEFLTYFQNEAQLDKSGLPSDRFFAERPEGSVSTLKIQRTQQEDSAVYLCASSSLAGGENEQFFGPGTRLTVL.

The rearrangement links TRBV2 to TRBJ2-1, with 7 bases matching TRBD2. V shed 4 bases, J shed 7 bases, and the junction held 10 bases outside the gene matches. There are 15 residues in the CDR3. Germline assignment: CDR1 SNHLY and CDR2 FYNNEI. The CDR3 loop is CASSGGRVGGNEQFF. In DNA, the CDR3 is TGTGCCAGCAGTGGTGGGAGGGTCGGAGGTAATGAGCAGTTCTTC.

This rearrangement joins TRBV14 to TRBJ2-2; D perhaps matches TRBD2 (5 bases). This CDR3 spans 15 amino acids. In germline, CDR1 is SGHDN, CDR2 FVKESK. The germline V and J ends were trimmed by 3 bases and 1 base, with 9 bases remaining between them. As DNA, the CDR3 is TGTGCCAGCAGCCAGGAGGCGTGGAACACCGGGGAGCTGTTTTTT. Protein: CASSQEAWNTGELFF.

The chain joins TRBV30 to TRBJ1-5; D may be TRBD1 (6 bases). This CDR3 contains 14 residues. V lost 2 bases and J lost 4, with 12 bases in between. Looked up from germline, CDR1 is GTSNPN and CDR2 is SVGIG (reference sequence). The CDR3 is CAWSSTGSNQPQHF. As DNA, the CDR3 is TGTGCCTGGAGTAGCACAGGGAGTAATCAGCCCCAGCATTTT.

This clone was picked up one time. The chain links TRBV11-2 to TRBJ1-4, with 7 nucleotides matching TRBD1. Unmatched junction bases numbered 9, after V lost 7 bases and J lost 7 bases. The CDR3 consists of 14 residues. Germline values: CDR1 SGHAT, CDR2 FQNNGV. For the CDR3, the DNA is TGTGCCAGCACCCCGACAGGGTTAGGTGAAAAACTGTTTTTT. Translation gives CASTPTGLGEKLFF.

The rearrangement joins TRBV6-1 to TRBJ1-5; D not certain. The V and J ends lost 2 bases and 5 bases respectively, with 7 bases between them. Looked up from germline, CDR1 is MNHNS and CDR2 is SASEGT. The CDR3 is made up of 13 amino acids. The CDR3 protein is CASSERRDQPQHF. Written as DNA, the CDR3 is TGTGCCAGCAGTGAAAGGAGGGATCAGCCCCAGCATTTT.

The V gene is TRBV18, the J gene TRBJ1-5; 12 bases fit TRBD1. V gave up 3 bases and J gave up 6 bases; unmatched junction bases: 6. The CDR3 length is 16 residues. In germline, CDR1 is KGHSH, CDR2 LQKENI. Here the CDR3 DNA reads TGTGCCAGCTCACCCCCGGGACAGGGGGCCCGTCAGCCCCAGCATTTT. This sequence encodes CASSPPGQGARQPQHF.

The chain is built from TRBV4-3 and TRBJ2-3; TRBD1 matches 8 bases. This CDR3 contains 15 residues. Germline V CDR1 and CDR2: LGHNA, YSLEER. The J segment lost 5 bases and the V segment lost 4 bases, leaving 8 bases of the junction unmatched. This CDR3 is CASSPAQGQEDTQYF. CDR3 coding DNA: TGCGCCAGCAGCCCGGCCCAGGGACAGGAAGATACGCAGTATTTT.

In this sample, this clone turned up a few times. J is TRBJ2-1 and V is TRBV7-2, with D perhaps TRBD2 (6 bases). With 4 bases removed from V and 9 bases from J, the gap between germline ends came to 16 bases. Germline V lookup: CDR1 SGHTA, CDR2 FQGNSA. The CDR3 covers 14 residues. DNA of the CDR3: TGTGCCAGCAGCTCTCCGACTAGGGTGGGTGAGCAGTTCTTC. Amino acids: CASSSPTRVGEQFF.

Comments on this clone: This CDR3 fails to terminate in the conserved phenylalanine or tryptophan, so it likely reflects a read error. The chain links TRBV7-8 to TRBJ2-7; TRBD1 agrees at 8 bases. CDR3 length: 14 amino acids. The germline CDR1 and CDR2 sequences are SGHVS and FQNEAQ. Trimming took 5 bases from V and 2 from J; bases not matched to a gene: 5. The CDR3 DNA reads TGTGCCAGCAGCCCCGGGACAGGTCCCTACGAGCAGTACCTC. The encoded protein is CASSPGTGPYEQYL.

CDR3 bases: TGTGCCAGCAGTGAATTTGGGACAGGGCACGCTTTCTTT. Its translation is CASSEFGTGHAFF. The chain links TRBV25-1 to TRBJ1-1, with TRBD1 matching 9 bases. CDR1 is MGHDK, CDR2 SYGVNS, per germline. The junction had 5 bases not matched to a gene; V was cut back by 1 base and J by 11 bases. CDR3 length equals 13 residues.

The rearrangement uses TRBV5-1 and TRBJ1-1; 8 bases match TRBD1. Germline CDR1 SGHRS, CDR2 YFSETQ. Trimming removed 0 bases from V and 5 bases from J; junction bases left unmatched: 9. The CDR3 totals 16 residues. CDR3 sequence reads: CASSLGIDRGRTEAFF. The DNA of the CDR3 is TGCGCCAGCAGCTTGGGAATCGACAGGGGAAGGACTGAAGCTTTCTTT.

The CDR3 DNA is TGTGCCAGTAGTATTTTAACAGGTGTGGGAGAGACCCAGTACTTC. As protein: CASSILTGVGETQYF. The rearrangement joins TRBV19 to TRBJ2-5; a weak D match, TRBD1 (5 bases). Germline loops: CDR1 LNHDA, CDR2 SQIVND (reference sequence). The CDR3 totals 15 residues. V lost 3 bases, J lost 4 bases, and 15 bases lay in between. Combining the CDR3 with reference TRBV19 and TRBJ2-5 gives the whole variable domain DGGITQSPKYLFRKEGQNVTLSCEQNLNHDAMYWYRQDPGQGLRLIYYSQIVNDFQKGDIAEGYSVSREKKESFPLTVTSAQKNPTAFYLCASSILTGVGETQYFGPGTRLLVL.

The CDR3 nucleotides are TGTGCCATCAGTGATGTGGGGGGGCGCACCGGGGAGCTGTTTTTT. It yields the protein CAISDVGGRTGELFF. The chain couples TRBV10-3 to TRBJ2-2; D perhaps matches TRBD2 (7 bases). There are 15 residues in the CDR3. The V gene's germline CDR1 is ENHRY and CDR2 SYGVKD. V was pared by 3 bases and J by 4 bases, with 12 bases between.